This T cell receptor beta chain was sequenced in a study of identical twins. A universal primer site came from template switching; cDNA carried unique molecular identifiers. Via MiXCR, TCRdb re-called the 5' RACE reads, giving one row per CDR3 protein. The sample carries around 140,000 distinct CDR3 sequences, 3% to 4% recorded once. General study findings and limits: Interpretation of the results relied on cross-sectional statistical analysis and not on following the same donors. Out-of-frame beta chain sequences displayed weaker excess sharing between twins. For out-of-frame alpha sequences shared by twins, low generation probability was in excess.

There are 15 residues in the CDR3. Germline CDR1 reads LGHNA; CDR2 reads YSLEER. Trimming took 4 bases from V and 3 from J, leaving 16 bases between them. This clonotype came up many times. What it binds is not known. Input material: memory T cells sorted from blood. This receptor was identified in a man aged 18 to 29 in good health. V gene TRBV4-3 combines with J gene TRBJ2-7; D is ambiguous. The chain's CDR3 is CASSRDRALDYEQYF. The CDR3 DNA reads as TGCGCCAGCAGCCGTGACCGGGCCCTGGACTACGAGCAGTACTTC.